The clone carrying this T cell receptor beta chain was detected a few times. Its matching antigen is unknown. V was trimmed by 2 bases and J by 6 bases, leaving 6 bases between them. This CDR3 comprises 12 residues. Germline V gene sequence: CDR1 MNHEY, CDR2 SVGEGT. These data originate in a study of T cell repertoires in cytomegalovirus infection. Study summary: Used in the study were CMV epitopes, some recently identified and HLA-C-restricted, others well-studied and HLA-B-restricted. Public TCR beta signatures indicated both CMV infection and matching HLA type.

TCRdb reprocessed the reads with MiXCR, giving one entry per CDR3 protein. The sample records 51,000 or so distinct CDR3 sequences, about 20% being singletons. Study conclusions and caveats: CMV-specific TCR beta clonotypes restricted by HLA-C were the ones dominating the ex vivo response.

Sequencing was performed on CD8+ T cells from cultured PBMCs, taken from culture after CMV antigen stimulation. The rearrangement links TRBV6-2 or TRBV6-3 to TRBJ2-3, with unresolved D. The source of this sequence is a human donor in good health (CMV status not recorded). Some clones in this sample may be carry-over from other donors' samples. The CDR3 DNA follows: TGTGCCAGCAGTTACGGCTCCGATACGCAGTATTTT. It encodes CASSYGSDTQYF.